This TCR beta chain derives from a study of T-cell reconstitution after alpha-beta-depleted transplantation in children. Study conclusions and caveats: Some patients' high day-60 TCRbeta diversity was traced to surviving recipient T cells and thymic progenitors.

A TCRbeta library incorporating unique molecular identifiers was prepared. MiXCR, run by TCRdb on the PCR reads, gives a single entry per CDR3 protein. The data show more than 85,000 distinct CDR3 sequences, 7.5% to 9.5% seen once. Details on this clonotype: Antigen: not known.

CDR3 size: 14 residues. After removal of 8 bases from V and 4 bases from J, the junction contained 9 bases not matched to a gene. Germline CDR1 and CDR2: MNHNS and SASEGT. This material consisted of PBMCs, taken before TCRalphabeta/CD19-depleted stem cell transplant. The V and J genes are TRBV6-1 and TRBJ2-3; TRBD2 matches 7 bases. The TCR comes from a boy aged 2 to 10 with acute lymphoblastic leukemia, due to receive a stem cell transplant. This chain's CDR3 is CASVGGGIADTQYF. CDR3 DNA: TGTGCCAGCGTGGGGGGAGGGATCGCAGATACGCAGTATTTT.